The sequence of this TCR beta chain was determined in a study of blood T cell repertoires in COVID-19. Study-wide context: Both acute and convalescent COVID-19 samples were obtained from the United States, Italy and Spain. In each case, the material was cDNA or gDNA derived from T cells, B-cell-depleted T cells, or PBMCs.

V was cut by 3 bases and J by 3 bases, with 8 bases left in between. The CDR3 sequence is 13 residues long. Under the authors' procedure: Reference gene primer amplification in the assay estimated nucleated cell counts. Assay used: immunoSEQ multiplex PCR; TCRdb lists only in-frame clones, some missing. The V and J calls and the clone size are those of that table, but D and trimming were determined from the DNA. The table records fewer than 250,000 clones, 80% to 90% of them present only once. The TCR sequence derives from a man aged 35 to 55 with acute or convalescent COVID-19. The rearrangement uses TRBV12-3 or TRBV12-4 and TRBJ2-5; D not certain. Source material: peripheral blood. CDR3 nucleotides: TGTGCCAGCAGTTTCGGCACAGAAGAGACCCAGTACTTC. Protein product: CASSFGTEETQYF.